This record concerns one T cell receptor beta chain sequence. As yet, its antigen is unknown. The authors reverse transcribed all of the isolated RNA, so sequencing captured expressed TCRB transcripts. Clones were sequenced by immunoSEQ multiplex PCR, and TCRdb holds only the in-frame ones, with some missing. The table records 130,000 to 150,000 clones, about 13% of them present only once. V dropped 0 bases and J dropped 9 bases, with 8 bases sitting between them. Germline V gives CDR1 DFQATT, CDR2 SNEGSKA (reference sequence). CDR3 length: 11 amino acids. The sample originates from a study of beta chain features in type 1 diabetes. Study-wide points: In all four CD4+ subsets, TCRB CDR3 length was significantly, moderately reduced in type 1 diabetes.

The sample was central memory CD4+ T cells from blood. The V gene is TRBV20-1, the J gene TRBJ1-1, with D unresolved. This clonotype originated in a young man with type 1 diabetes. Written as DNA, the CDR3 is TGCAGTGCTAGAGAGGGAAAAAAAGCTTTCTTT. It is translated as CSAREGKKAFF.